This T cell receptor (beta chain) was found in a study of T-cell memory formation after mild COVID-19. V was pared by 4 bases and J by 4 bases, with 7 bases of the junction left unmatched. Germline V lookup: CDR1 MGHRA, CDR2 YSYEKL. This CDR3 has 14 residues. To note about this clonotype: Its matching antigen is unknown.

Each CDR3 protein is one row after TCRdb ran MiXCR on the 5' RACE reads. The sample has a few hundred thousand distinct CDR3 sequences, 15% to 20% seen once. Findings of the study overall: Some clones that responded turned up in pre-infection memory, which suggests that cross-reactive memory joined in.

The chain carries TRBV4-1 and TRBJ2-7; 7 bases fit TRBD1. This TCR was recovered from a man between 18 and 35 years old who had mild COVID-19 (a few samples of this study predate the infection). Cell type and time point are not known. Sequencing was done on a sample of PBMCs or a T cell subset sorted from them (not recorded which). CDR3: CASSLYRGDYEQYF. In DNA, the CDR3 is TGCGCCAGCAGCCTGTACAGGGGAGATTACGAGCAGTACTTC.